The following is a T cell receptor (beta chain) sequence with its context. Its target is not known. This specimen comes from a study of cytomegalovirus exposure and HLA in healthy donors. Between the trimmed V and J ends, which lost 3 bases and 2 bases, there was a span of 14 bases. Germline V gene data show CDR1 as KGHSH and CDR2 as LQKENI. The CDR3 consists of 16 residues. Findings and caveats of the study: Reported performance of the classifier showed diagnosis of cytomegalovirus status with high specificity and sensitivity.

Profiling relied on immunoSEQ multiplex PCR, and the TCRdb table lists in-frame clones only, not all of them. The profile shows a few hundred thousand clones, around nine tenths of them singletons. Material: PBMCs. The genes are TRBV18 and TRBJ1-5; a possible D gene is TRBD1 (6 bases). The receptor was isolated from a woman aged 18-29 years in good health and CMV-seronegative. This CDR3 reads CASSPLSDRGNQPQHF. Here the CDR3 DNA reads TGTGCCAGCTCACCCTTGTCGGACAGAGGCAATCAGCCCCAGCATTTT.